This T cell receptor (beta chain) was sequenced for a study of yellow fever vaccine responses in identical twins. Study results and caveats: A vaccine T cell response that seemed partly convergent and partly personalized was reported in twins.

Germline values: CDR1 SGHNT, CDR2 YENEEA. Germline trimming cut 5 bases from V and 2 bases from J; bases unmatched to any gene: 6. The CDR3 sequence is 15 residues long. TCRdb re-analysed the RT-PCR reads in MiXCR, keeping a single row per CDR3 protein. The table lists around 1,400 distinct CDR3 sequences, 5.5% to 6.5% of them singletons. Comment on this clonotype: Its target is not known.

This specimen consisted of T cells from blood (PBMCs), unsorted or a sorted subset (not recorded which), obtained before or after yellow fever vaccination (not recorded which). The receptor was derived from a woman aged 18-29 years who received the yellow fever vaccine. The chain has TRBV11-3 and TRBJ2-7; TRBD2 aligns across 10 bases. CDR3 nucleotides: TGTGCCAGCAGCCCCGGGACTAGCGACCCCTACGAGCAGTACTTC. Its translation: CASSPGTSDPYEQYF.